The T cell receptor (beta chain) described here comes from a study of CD4 and CD8 cells across lung adenocarcinoma regions. Using its own MiXCR run on the PCR reads, TCRdb lists one record per CDR3 protein. Of around 15,000 distinct CDR3 sequences in the sample, roughly 45% were seen once. The germline V gene encodes CDR1 SGHNT and CDR2 YENEEA. The CDR3 sequence is 13 residues long. After removal of 7 bases from V and 6 bases from J, the junction contained 8 bases not matched to a gene. Localized lung adenocarcinoma, a non-small cell lung cancer, affected the donors. Sequenced: CD4+ T cells from the center of a lung tumor. The chain has TRBV11-3 and TRBJ1-2; 7 nucleotides align to TRBD1. The TCR originated in a male donor with lung adenocarcinoma. The CD4 and CD8 labels of this study may be unreliable. The chain's CDR3 is CASTYSQGDGYTF. CDR3 nucleotide sequence: TGTGCCAGCACATACTCGCAGGGGGATGGCTACACCTTC.